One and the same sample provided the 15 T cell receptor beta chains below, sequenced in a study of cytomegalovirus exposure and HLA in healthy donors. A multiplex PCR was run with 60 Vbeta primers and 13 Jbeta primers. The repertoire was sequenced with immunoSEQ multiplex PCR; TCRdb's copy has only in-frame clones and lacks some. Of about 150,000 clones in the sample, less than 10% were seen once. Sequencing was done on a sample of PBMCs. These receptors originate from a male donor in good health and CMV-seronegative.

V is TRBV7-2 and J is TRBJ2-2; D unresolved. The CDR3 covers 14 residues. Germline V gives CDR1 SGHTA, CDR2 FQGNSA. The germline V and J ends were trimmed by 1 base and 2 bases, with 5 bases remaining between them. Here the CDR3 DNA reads TGTGCCAGCAGCTTAGGTCAAAACACCGGGGAGCTGTTTTTT. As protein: CASSLGQNTGELFF.

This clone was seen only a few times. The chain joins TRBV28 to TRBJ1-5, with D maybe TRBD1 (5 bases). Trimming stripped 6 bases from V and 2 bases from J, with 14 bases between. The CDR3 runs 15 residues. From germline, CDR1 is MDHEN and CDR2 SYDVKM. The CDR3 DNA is TGTGCCAGCAGGGCGGGCCCGGGGGGCAATCAGCCCCAGCATTTT. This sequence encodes CASRAGPGGNQPQHF.

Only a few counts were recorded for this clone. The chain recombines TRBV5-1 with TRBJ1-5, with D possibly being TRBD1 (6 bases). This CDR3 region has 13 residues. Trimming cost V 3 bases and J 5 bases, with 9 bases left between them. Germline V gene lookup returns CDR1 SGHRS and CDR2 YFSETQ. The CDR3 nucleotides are TGCGCCAGCAGCTCGCAGGGGTATCAGCCCCAGCATTTT. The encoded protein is CASSSQGYQPQHF.

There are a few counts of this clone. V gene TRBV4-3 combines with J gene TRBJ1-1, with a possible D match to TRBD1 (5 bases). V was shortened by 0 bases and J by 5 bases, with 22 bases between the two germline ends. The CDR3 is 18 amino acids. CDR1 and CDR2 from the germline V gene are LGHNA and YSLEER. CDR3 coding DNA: TGCGCCAGCAGCCAAGATAGGGAGGGGACTGGATCTTGGACTGAAGCTTTCTTT. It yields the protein CASSQDREGTGSWTEAFF.

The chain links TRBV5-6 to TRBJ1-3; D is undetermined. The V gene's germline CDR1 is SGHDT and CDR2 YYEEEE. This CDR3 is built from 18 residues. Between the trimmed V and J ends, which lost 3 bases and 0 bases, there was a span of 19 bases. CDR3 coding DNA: TGTGCCAGCAGCTCCTTGCGTAGCGTACAATACTCTGGAAACACCATATATTTT. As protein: CASSSLRSVQYSGNTIYF.

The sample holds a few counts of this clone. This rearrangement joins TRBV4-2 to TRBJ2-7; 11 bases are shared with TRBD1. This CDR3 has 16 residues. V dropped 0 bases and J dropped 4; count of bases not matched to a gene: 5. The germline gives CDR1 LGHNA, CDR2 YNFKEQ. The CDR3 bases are TGTGCCAGCAGCCAAGAGGAGGGACAGGGGGGGTACGAGCAGTACTTC. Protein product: CASSQEEGQGGYEQYF.

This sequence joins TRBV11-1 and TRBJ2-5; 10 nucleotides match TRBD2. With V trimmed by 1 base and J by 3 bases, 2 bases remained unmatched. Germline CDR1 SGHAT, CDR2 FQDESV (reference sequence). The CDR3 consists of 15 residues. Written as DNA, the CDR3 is TGTGCCAGCAGCTTAGGGCTAGCGGGGGAAGAGACCCAGTACTTC. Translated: CASSLGLAGEETQYF.

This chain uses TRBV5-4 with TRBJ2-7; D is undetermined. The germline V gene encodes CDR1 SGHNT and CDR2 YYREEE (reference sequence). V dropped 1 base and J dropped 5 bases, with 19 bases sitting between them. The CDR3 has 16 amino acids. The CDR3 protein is CASSLSSSATWDEQYF. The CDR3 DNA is TGTGCCAGCAGCTTGTCTTCGAGCGCTACTTGGGACGAGCAGTACTTC.

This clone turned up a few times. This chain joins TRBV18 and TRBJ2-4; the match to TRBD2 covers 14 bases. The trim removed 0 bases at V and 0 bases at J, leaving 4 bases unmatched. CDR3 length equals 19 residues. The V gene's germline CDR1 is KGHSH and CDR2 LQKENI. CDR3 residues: CASSPPTSGGAVAKNIQYF. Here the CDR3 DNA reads TGTGCCAGCTCACCACCGACTAGCGGGGGGGCCGTAGCCAAAAACATTCAGTACTTC.

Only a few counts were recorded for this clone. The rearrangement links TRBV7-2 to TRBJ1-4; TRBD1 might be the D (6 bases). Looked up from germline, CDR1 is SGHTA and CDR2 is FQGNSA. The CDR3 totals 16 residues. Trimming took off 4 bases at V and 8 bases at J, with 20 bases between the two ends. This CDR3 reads CASSSMTGHAGEKLFF. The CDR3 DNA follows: TGTGCCAGCAGCTCTATGACAGGCCACGCAGGGGAAAAACTGTTTTTT.

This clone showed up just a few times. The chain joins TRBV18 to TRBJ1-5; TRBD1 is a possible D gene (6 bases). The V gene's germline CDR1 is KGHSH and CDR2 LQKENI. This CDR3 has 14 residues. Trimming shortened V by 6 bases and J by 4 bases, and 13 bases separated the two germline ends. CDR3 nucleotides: TGTGCCAGCTCCTCCGGGCAGGGGAATCAGCCCCAGCATTTT. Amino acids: CASSSGQGNQPQHF.

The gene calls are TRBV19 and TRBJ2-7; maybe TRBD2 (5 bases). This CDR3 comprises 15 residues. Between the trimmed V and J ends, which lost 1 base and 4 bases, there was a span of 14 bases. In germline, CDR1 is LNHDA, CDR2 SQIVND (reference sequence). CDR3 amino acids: CASSIGEGSEYEQYF. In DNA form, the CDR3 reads TGTGCCAGTAGTATAGGAGAAGGGAGTGAGTACGAGCAGTACTTC.

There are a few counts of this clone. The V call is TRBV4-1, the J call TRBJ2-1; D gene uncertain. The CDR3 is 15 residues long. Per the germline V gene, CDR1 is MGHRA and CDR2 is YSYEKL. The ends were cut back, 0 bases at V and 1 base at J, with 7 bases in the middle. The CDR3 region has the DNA TGCGCCAGCAGCCAAGACCCCGGGTCCTACAATGAGCAGTTCTTC. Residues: CASSQDPGSYNEQFF.

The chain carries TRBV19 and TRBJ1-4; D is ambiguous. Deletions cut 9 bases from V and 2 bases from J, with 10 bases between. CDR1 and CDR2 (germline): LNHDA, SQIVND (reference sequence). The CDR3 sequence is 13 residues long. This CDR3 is CASTSETNEKLFF. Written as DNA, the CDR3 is TGTGCCAGCACCTCGGAGACTAATGAAAAACTGTTTTTT.

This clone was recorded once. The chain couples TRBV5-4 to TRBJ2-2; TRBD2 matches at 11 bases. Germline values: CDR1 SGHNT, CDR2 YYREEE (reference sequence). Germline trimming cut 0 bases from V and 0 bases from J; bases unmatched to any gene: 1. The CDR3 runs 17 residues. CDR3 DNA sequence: TGTGCCAGCAGCTTGGTAGCGGGAGGGCCGAACACCGGGGAGCTGTTTTTT. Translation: CASSLVAGGPNTGELFF.